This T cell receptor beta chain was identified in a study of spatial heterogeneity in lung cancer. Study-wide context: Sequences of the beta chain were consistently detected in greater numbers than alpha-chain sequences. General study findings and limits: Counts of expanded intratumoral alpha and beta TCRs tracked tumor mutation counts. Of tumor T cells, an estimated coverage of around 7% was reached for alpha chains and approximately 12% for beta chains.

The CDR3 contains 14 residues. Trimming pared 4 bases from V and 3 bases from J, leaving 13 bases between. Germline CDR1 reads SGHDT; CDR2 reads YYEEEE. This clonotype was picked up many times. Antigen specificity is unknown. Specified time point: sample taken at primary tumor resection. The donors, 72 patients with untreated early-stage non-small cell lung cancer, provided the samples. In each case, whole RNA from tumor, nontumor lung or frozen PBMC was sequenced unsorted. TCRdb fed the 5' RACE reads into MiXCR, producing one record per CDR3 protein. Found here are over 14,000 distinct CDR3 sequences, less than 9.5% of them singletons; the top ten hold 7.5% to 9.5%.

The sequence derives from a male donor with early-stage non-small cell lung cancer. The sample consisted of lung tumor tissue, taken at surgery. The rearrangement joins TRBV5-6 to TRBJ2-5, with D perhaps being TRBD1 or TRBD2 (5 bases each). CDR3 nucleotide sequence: TGTGCCAGCAGCGCGAGGGGCTCAAAAGAGACCCAGTACTTC. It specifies CASSARGSKETQYF.